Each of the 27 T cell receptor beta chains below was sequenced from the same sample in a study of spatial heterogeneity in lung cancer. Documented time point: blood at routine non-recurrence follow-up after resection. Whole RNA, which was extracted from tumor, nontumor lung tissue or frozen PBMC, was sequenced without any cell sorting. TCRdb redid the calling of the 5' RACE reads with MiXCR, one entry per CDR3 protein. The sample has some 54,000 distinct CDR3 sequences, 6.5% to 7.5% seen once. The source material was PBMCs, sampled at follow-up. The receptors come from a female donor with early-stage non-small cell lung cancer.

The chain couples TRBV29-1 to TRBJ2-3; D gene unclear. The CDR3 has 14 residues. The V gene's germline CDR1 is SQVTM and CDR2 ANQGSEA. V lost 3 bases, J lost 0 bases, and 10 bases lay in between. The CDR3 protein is CSVEKQVSTDTQYF. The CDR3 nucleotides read TGCAGCGTTGAGAAGCAGGTTAGCACAGATACGCAGTATTTT.

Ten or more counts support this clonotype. The CDR3 region is CASSLTQLGSGGTEAFF. Here the CDR3 DNA reads TGCGCCAGCAGCTTGACACAGTTGGGAAGTGGGGGCACTGAAGCTTTCTTT. This rearrangement joins TRBV5-1 to TRBJ1-1; possible D gene TRBD1, 5 bases. The CDR3 covers 17 residues. Germline V gives CDR1 SGHRS, CDR2 YFSETQ. Trimming shortened V by 1 base and J by 4 bases, and 20 bases separated the two germline ends.

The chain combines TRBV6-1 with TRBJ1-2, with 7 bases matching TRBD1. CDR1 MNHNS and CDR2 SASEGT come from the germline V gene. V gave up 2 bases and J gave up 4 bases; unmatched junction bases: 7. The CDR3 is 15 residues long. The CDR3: CASSERQGSPYGYTF. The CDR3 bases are TGTGCCAGCAGTGAACGACAGGGCTCGCCCTATGGCTACACCTTC.

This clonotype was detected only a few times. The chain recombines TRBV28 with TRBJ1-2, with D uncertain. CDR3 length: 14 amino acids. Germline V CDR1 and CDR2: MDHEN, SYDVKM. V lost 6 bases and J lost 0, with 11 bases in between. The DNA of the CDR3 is TGTGCCAGCAGCTCCGGGCCTGCTAACTATGGCTACACCTTC. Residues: CASSSGPANYGYTF.

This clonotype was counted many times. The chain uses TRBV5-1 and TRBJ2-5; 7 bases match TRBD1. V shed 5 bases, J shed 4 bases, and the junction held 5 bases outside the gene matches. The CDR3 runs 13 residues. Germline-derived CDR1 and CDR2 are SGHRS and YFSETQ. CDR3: CASRTGAGETQYF. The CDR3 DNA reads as TGCGCCAGCAGAACAGGGGCGGGAGAGACCCAGTACTTC.

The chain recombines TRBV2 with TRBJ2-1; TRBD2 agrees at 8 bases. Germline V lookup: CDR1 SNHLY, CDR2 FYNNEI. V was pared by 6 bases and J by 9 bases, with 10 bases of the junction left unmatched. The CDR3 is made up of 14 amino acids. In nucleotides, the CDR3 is TGTGCCAGCAGGGGGACTAGGACTACGGCTGAGCAGTTCTTC. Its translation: CASRGTRTTAEQFF. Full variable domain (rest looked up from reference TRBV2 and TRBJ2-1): EPEVTQTPSHQVTQMGQEVILRCVPISNHLYFYWYRQILGQKVEFLVSFYNNEISEKSEIFDDQFSVERPDGSNFTLKIRSTKLEDSAMYFCASRGTRTTAEQFFGPGTRLTVL.

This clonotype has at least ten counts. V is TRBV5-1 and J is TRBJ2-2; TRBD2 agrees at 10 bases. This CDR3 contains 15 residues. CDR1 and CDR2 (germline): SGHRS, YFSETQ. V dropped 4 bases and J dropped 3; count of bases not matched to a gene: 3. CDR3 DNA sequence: TGCGCCAGCAGCCCGCTAGCGGGGGACACCGGGGAGCTGTTTTTT. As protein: CASSPLAGDTGELFF.

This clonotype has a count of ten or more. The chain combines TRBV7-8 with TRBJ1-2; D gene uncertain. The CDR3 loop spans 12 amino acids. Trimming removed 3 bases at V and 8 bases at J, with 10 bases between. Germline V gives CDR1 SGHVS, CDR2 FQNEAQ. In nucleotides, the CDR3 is TGTGCCAGCAGCTTCTTGGAAGAAGGCTACACCTTC. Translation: CASSFLEEGYTF.

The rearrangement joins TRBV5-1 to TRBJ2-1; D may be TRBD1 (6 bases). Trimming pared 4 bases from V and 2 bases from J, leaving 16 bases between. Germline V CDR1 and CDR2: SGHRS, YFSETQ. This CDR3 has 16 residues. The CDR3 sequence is CASSVARTATYNEQFF. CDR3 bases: TGCGCCAGCAGCGTTGCCAGGACAGCCACCTACAATGAGCAGTTCTTC.

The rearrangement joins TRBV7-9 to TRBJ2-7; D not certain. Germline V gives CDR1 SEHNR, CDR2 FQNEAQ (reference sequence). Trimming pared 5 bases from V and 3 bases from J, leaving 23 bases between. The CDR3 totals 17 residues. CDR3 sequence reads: CASSNILSNGLSYEQYF. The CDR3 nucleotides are TGTGCCAGCAGCAACATCCTCTCGAATGGTTTGAGCTACGAGCAGTACTTC.

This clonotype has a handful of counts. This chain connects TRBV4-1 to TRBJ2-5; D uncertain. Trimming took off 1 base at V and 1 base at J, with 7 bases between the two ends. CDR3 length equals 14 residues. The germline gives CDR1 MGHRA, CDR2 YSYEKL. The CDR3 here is CASSQGSSQETQYF. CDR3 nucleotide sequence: TGCGCCAGCAGCCAAGGTTCAAGCCAAGAGACCCAGTACTTC.

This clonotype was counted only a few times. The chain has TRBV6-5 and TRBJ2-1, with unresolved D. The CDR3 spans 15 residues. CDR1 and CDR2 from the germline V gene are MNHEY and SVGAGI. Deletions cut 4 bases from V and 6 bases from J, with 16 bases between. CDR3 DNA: TGTGCCAGCAGTTTGGGCCGCCTCTCCCCCAATGAGCAGTTCTTC. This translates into CASSLGRLSPNEQFF.

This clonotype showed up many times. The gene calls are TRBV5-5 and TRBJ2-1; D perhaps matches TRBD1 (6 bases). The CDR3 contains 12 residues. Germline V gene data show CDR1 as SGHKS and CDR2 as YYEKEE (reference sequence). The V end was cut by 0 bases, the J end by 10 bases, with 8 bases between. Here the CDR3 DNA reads TGTGCCAGCAGCTTGGGGGGGCACGAGCAGTTCTTC. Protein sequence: CASSLGGHEQFF.

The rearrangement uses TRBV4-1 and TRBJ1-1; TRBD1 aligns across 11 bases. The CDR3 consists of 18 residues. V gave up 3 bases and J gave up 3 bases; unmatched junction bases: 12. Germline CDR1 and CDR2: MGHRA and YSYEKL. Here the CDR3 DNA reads TGCGCCAGCAGCCAGCCCCTGGGACAGGGGGGACGGGACACTGAAGCTTTCTTT. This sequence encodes CASSQPLGQGGRDTEAFF.

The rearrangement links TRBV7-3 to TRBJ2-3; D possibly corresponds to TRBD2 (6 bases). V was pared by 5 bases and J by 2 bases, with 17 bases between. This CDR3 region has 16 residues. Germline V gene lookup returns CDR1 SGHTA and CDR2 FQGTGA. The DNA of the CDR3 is TGTGCCAGCAGCGTATCGCCCGGGACTGACACAGATACGCAGTATTTT. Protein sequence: CASSVSPGTDTDTQYF.

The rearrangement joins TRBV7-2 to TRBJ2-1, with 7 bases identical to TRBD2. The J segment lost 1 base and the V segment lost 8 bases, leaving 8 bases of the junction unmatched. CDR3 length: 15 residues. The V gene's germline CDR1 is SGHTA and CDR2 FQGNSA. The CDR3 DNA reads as TGTGCCAGCGCCCGACTAGCAGATTCCTACAATGAGCAGTTCTTC. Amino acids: CASARLADSYNEQFF.

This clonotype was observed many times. The CDR3 nucleotides are TGTGCCAGAACTAATTCGGGCAATCAGCCCCAGCATTTT. Its protein is CARTNSGNQPQHF. The chain combines TRBV7-9 with TRBJ1-5, with D hard to call. The germline V and J ends were trimmed by 9 bases and 2 bases, with 11 bases remaining between them. The CDR3 consists of 13 residues. The germline gives CDR1 SEHNR, CDR2 FQNEAQ (reference sequence).

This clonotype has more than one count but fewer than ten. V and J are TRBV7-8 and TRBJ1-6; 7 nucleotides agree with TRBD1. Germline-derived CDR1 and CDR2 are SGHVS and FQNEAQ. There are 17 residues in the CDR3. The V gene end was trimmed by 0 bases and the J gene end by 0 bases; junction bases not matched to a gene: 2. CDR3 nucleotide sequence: TGTGCCAGCAGCTTAGCGGACAGGAGCTCCTATAATTCACCCCTCCACTTT. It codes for CASSLADRSSYNSPLHF.

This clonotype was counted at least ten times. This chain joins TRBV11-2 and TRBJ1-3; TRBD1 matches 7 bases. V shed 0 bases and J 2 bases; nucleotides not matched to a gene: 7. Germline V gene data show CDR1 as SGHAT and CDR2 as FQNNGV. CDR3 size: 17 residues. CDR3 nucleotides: TGTGCCAGCAGCTTAGAGGCGGGACAGCTAACTGGAAACACCATATATTTT. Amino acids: CASSLEAGQLTGNTIYF.

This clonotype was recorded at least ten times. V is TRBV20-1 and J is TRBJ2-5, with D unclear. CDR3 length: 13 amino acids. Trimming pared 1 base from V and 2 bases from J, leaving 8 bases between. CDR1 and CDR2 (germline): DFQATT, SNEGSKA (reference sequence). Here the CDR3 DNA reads TGCAGTGCTAGAGTCAGTGAACAAGAGACCCAGTACTTC. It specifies CSARVSEQETQYF.

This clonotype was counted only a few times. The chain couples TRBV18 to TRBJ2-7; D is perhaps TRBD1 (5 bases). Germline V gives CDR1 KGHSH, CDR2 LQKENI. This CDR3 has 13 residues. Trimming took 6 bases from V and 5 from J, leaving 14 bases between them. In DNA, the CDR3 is TGTGCCAGCTCCCGACATGTGGACAACGAGCAGTACTTC. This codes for CASSRHVDNEQYF.

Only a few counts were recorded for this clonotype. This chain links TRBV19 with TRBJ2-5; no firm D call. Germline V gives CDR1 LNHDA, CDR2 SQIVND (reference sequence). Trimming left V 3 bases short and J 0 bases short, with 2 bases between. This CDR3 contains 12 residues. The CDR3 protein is CASSMDQETQYF. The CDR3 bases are TGTGCCAGTAGTATGGACCAAGAGACCCAGTACTTC. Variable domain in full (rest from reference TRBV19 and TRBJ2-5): DGGITQSPKYLFRKEGQNVTLSCEQNLNHDAMYWYRQDPGQGLRLIYYSQIVNDFQKGDIAEGYSVSREKKESFPLTVTSAQKNPTAFYLCASSMDQETQYFGPGTRLLVL.

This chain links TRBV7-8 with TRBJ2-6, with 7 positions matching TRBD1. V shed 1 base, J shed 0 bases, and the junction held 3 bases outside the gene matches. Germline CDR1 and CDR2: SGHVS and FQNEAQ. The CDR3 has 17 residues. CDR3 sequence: CASSLGTGPSGANVLTF. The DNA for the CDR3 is TGTGCCAGCAGCTTAGGGACAGGCCCCTCTGGGGCCAACGTCCTGACTTTC.

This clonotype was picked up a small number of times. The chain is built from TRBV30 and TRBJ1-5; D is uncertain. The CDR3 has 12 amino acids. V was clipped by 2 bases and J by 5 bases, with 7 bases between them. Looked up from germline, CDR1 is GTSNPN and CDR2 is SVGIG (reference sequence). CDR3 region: CAWSLQDQPQHF. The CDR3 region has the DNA TGTGCCTGGAGTCTCCAAGATCAGCCCCAGCATTTT.

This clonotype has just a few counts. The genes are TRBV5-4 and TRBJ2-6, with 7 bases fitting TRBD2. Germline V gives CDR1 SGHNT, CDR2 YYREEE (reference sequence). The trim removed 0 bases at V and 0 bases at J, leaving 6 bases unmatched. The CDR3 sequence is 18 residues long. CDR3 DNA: TGTGCCAGCAGCTTGGTGGGACGGACTAGCTCTGGGGCCAACGTCCTGACTTTC. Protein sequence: CASSLVGRTSSGANVLTF. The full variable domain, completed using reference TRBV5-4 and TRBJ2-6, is ETGVTQSPTHLIKTRGQQVTLRCSSQSGHNTVSWYQQALGQGPQFIFQYYREEENGRGNFPPRFSGLQFPNYSSELNVNALELDDSALYLCASSLVGRTSSGANVLTFGAGSRLTVL.

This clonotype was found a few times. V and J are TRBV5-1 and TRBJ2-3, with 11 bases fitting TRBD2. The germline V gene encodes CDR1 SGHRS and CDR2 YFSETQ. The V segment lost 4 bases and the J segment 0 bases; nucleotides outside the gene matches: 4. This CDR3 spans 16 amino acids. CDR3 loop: CASSPGLAASTDTQYF. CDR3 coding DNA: TGCGCCAGCAGCCCGGGACTAGCGGCTAGCACAGATACGCAGTATTTT.

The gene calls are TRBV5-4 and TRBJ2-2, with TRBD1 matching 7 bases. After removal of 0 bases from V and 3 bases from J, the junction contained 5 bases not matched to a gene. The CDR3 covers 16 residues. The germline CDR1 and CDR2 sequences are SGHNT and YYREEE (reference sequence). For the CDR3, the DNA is TGTGCCAGCAGCTTGGTGTGGCAGGGGGACACCGGGGAGCTGTTTTTT. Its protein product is CASSLVWQGDTGELFF.